The table lists the clone carrying this TCR beta chain with a few counts. What it binds is unknown. The CDR3 length is 14 residues. The germline V gene encodes CDR1 SGHAT and CDR2 FQNNGV. The V end lost 5 bases, the J end lost 0 bases, and 11 bases lay between the germline ends. This entry is derived from a study of shared clonotypes between healthy human individuals. The assay was immunoSEQ multiplex PCR, and TCRdb's table has in-frame clones only and misses some. The sample carries hundreds of thousands of clones, 90% to 96% recorded once. Findings and caveats of the study: Rarefaction demonstrated incomplete sorted-subset sequencing despite large depth.

The sample taken for sequencing was naive CD4+ T cells sorted from blood. Subset defined: CD45RA+ positively selected. This sequence was found in a woman in her twenties or thirties in good health. V usage is TRBV11-2 and J usage is TRBJ2-7; D not certain. The CDR3 loop reads CASSRGVNSYEQYF. DNA for the CDR3: TGTGCCAGCAGCCGAGGCGTAAACTCCTACGAGCAGTACTTC.